This T cell receptor beta chain was recorded in a study of blood T cell repertoires in COVID-19. Study in general: COVID-19 samples from acute and convalescent phases originated in the United States, Italy and Spain.

The CDR3 sequence is 14 residues long. Germline assignment: CDR1 SGDLS and CDR2 YYNGEE. The ends lost 0 bases at V and 5 bases at J; junction bases unmatched: 3. Original methodology: From reference gene primer amplification, estimates of nucleated cell counts were derived. Only in-frame clones appear in the TCRdb table, and some are missing; sequencing was by immunoSEQ multiplex PCR. For V, J and clone size, that table is used; D and trimming come from the DNA. The sample has 90,000 or so clones; over 75% are singletons. The source is a man aged 55-75 years with acute or convalescent COVID-19. The chain joins TRBV9 to TRBJ2-3; TRBD1 matches 7 bases. Sample: peripheral blood. CDR3 DNA sequence: TGTGCCAGCAGCGTAGAGACAGGGCGAGATACGCAGTATTTT. It codes for CASSVETGRDTQYF.